The present T cell receptor (beta chain) was sequenced within a study of T cells after yellow fever vaccination. TCRdb redid the calling of the 5' RACE reads with MiXCR, one entry per CDR3 protein. This sample has roughly 320,000 distinct CDR3 sequences; about 11% occur once, and the top ten carry approximately 3.3%. Material: CD4+ T cells sorted from PBMCs, obtained 45 days after the yellow fever booster vaccination. The sequence came from a young man who received the YFV17D yellow fever vaccine.

The CDR3 reads CASSQDWGYGQPQHF. The CDR3 DNA is TGTGCCAGCAGCCAAGATTGGGGCTACGGTCAGCCCCAGCATTTT. The genes are TRBV4-2 and TRBJ1-5, with a tentative D call TRBD1 (5 bases). CDR1 is LGHNA and CDR2 is YNFKEQ in the germline V gene. The ends were cut back, 0 bases at V and 6 bases at J, with 12 bases in the middle. The CDR3 extends over 15 amino acids.